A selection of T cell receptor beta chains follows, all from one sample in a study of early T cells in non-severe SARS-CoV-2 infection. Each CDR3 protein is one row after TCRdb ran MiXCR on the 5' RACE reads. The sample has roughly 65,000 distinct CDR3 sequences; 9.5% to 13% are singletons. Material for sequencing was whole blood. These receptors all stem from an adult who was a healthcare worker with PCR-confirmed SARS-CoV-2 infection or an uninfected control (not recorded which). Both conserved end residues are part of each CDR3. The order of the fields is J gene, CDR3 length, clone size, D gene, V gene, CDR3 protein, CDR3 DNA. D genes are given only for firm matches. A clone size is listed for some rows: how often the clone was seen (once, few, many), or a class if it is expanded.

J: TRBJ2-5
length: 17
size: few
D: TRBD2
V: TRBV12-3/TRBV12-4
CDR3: CASSFSRRLTSGETQYF
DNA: TGTGCCAGCAGTTTCTCGCGCAGGCTGACTAGCGGGGAGACCCAGTACTTC

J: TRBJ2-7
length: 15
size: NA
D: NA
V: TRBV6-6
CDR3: CASSYSKGGSYEQYF
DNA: TGTGCCAGCAGTTACTCAAAAGGGGGCTCCTACGAGCAGTACTTC

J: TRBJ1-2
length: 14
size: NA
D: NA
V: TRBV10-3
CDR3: CAISIGQMDYGYTF
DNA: TGTGCCATCTCCATCGGACAGATGGACTATGGCTACACCTTC

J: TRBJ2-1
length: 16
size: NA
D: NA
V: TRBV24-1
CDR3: CATSEPVQGGNNEQFF
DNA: TGTGCCACCAGTGAACCTGTCCAGGGGGGGAACAATGAGCAGTTCTTC

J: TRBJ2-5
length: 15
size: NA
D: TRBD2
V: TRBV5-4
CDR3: CASSLGLAGGETQYF
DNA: TGTGCCAGCAGCTTGGGACTAGCGGGCGGGGAGACCCAGTACTTC

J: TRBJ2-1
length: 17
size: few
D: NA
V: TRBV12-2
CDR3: CASRLEAGLAGVSEQFF
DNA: TGTGCAAGTCGCTTAGAAGCGGGACTAGCGGGAGTTAGTGAGCAGTTCTTC

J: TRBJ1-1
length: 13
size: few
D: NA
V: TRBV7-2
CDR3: CASRWTVNTEAFF
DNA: TGTGCCAGCAGATGGACGGTAAACACTGAAGCTTTCTTT

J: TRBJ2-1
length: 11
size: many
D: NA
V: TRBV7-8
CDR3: CASSLGEQQFF
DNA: TGTGCCAGCAGCTTAGGTGAGCAGCAGTTCTTC

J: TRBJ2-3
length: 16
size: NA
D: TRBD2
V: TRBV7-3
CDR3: CASSLRLAGASGKQYF
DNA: TGTGCCAGCAGCTTAAGACTAGCGGGAGCAAGCGGAAAGCAGTATTTT

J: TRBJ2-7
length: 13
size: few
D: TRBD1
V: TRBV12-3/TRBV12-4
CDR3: CASSFGTGYEQYF
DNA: TGTGCCAGCAGTTTTGGGACAGGGTACGAGCAGTACTTC

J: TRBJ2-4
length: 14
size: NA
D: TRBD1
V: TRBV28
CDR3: CASSQDRGRNIQYF
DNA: TGTGCCAGCAGCCAGGACAGGGGTCGAAACATTCAGTACTTC

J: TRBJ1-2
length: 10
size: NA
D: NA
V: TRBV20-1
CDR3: CSARDAFNTF
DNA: TGCAGTGCTAGGGATGCCTTCAACACCTTC

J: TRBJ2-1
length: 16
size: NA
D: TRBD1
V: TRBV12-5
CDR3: CARGFPPGQSINEQFF
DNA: TGTGCTAGAGGTTTCCCTCCGGGACAGAGTATCAATGAGCAGTTCTTC

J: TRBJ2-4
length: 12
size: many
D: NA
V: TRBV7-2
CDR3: CASSIRGDIQYF
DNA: TGTGCCAGCAGCATCCGAGGAGACATTCAGTACTTC

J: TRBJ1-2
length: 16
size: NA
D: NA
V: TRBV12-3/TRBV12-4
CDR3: CASSFEDRNLNYGYTF
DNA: TGTGCCAGCAGTTTCGAAGACAGGAATCTTAACTATGGCTACACCTTC

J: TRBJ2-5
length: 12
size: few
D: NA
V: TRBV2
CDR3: CASSVQQETQYF
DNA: TGTGCCAGCAGTGTCCAACAGGAGACCCAGTACTTC

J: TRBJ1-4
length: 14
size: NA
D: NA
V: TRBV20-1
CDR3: CSARFPREREKLFF
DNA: TGCAGTGCTAGATTTCCGAGAGAGCGAGAAAAACTGTTTTTT

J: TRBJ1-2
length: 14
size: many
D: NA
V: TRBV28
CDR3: CASSLYRDANGYTF
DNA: TGTGCCAGCAGTTTATACAGGGACGCAAATGGCTACACCTTC

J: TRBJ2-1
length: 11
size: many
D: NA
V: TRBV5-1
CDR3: CASSLTNEQFF
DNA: TGCGCCAGCAGCTTGACCAATGAGCAGTTCTTC

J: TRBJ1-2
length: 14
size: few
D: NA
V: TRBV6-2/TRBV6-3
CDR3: CASSYPDSNYGYTF
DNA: TGTGCCAGCAGTTACCCGGACAGCAACTATGGCTACACCTTC

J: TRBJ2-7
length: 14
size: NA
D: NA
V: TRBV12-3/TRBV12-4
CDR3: CASSFDGETYEQYF
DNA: TGTGCCAGCAGTTTTGACGGAGAGACCTACGAGCAGTACTTC

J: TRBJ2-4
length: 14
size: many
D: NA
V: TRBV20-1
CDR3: CSARGTAAKNIQYF
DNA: TGCAGTGCTAGGGGGACGGCGGCCAAAAACATTCAGTACTTC

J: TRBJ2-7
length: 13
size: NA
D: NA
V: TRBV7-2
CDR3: CASSGGTVYEQYF
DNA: TGTGCCAGCAGCGGGGGGACAGTCTACGAGCAGTACTTC

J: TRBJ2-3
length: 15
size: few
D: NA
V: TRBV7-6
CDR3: CASSPRRGGSDTQYF
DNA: TGTGCCAGCAGCCCCCGGAGGGGCGGTTCAGATACGCAGTATTTT

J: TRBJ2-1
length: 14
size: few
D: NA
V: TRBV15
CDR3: CATSRSDRSDEQFF
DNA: TGTGCCACCAGCAGATCGGACCGAAGCGATGAGCAGTTCTTC

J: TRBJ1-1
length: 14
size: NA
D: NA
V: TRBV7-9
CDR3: CASSLTTMNTEAFF
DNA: TGTGCCAGCAGCCTTACAACCATGAACACTGAAGCTTTCTTT

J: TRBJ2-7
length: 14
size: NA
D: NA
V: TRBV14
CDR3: CASSQEMGSYEQYF
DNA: TGTGCCAGCAGCCAAGAGATGGGGTCCTACGAGCAGTACTTC

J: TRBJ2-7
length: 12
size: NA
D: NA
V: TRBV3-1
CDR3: CASSLMGGEQYF
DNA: TGTGCCAGCAGCCTCATGGGGGGCGAGCAGTACTTC

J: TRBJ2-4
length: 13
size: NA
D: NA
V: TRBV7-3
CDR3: CASSLTGEDIQYF
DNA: TGTGCCAGCAGCTTAACAGGGGAGGACATTCAGTACTTC

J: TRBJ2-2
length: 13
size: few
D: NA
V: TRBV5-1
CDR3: CASSSENTGELFF
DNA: TGCGCCAGCAGCTCCGAGAACACCGGGGAGCTGTTTTTT

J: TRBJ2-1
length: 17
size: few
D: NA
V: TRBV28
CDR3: CASSLYTLVSSYNEQFF
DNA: TGTGCCAGCAGCCTATACACTCTAGTGAGCTCCTACAATGAGCAGTTCTTC

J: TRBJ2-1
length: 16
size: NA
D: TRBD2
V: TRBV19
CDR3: CASSIGTSGSFGEQFF
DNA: TGTGCCAGTAGTATAGGGACTAGCGGGAGTTTTGGGGAGCAGTTCTTC

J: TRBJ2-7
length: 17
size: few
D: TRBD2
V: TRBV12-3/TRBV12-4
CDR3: CASSEPGLAGTAYEQYF
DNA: TGTGCCAGCAGCGAACCGGGACTAGCGGGGACGGCCTACGAGCAGTACTTC

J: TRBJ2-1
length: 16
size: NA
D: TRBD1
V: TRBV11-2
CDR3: CASSSPGDRPNNEQFF
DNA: TGTGCCAGCAGCTCGCCGGGGGACAGGCCAAACAATGAGCAGTTCTTC

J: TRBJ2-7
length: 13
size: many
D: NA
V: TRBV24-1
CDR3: CATSDLSGSEQYF
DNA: TGTGCCACCAGTGATTTGTCAGGCAGCGAGCAGTACTTC

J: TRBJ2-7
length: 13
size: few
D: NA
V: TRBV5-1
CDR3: CASSLSPFDEQYF
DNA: TGCGCCAGCAGCTTAAGCCCTTTCGACGAGCAGTACTTC

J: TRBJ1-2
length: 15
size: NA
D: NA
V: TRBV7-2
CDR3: CASSLARLGTYGYTF
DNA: TGTGCCAGCAGCTTAGCGCGTCTGGGGACCTATGGCTACACCTTC